The 7 T cell receptor beta chains below were found in one sample sequenced in a study of early stage breast cancer tumors. Some clones are missing from TCRdb's copy, which holds only in-frame ones; the method was immunoSEQ multiplex PCR. The repertoire includes more than 20,000 clones, 75% to 80% of them detected once, and 28% sits in the top ten. The sequenced sample was blood. The receptors here all came from a person between 55 and 70 years old with breast cancer.

The chain uses TRBV27 and TRBJ2-7; tentatively, D is TRBD2 (7 bases). The V and J ends lost 7 bases and 0 bases respectively, with 19 bases between them. The CDR3 loop spans 16 amino acids. Germline V gives CDR1 MNHEY, CDR2 SMNVEV (reference sequence). This CDR3 reads CASIPWGGAPSYEQYF. The CDR3 DNA is TGTGCCAGCATCCCATGGGGGGGGGCTCCCTCCTACGAGCAGTACTTC.

The chain combines TRBV7-2 with TRBJ1-2; D gene ambiguous. Germline V gene data show CDR1 as SGHTA and CDR2 as FQGNSA. Between the trimmed V and J ends, which lost 4 bases and 0 bases, there was a span of 9 bases. The CDR3 sequence is 14 residues long. DNA for the CDR3: TGTGCCAGCAGCTCGACGGTACCTAACTATGGCTACACCTTC. Amino acids: CASSSTVPNYGYTF.

V is TRBV9 and J is TRBJ2-5; D could derive from TRBD1 or TRBD2 (5 bases each). Germline lookup yields CDR1 SGDLS and CDR2 YYNGEE. V was trimmed by 4 bases and J by 3 bases, leaving 16 bases between them. The length of the CDR3 is 15 residues. For the CDR3, the DNA is TGTGCCAGCAGCACCGCGGTCGGGGCCGAAGAGACCCAGTACTTC. Protein: CASSTAVGAEETQYF.

This clone appeared a few times. This chain uses TRBV5-1 with TRBJ1-1, with TRBD1 identical over 9 bases. The CDR3 has 14 residues. V was clipped by 5 bases and J by 4 bases; unmatched bases: 6. Germline lookup yields CDR1 SGHRS and CDR2 YFSETQ. CDR3 bases: TGCGCCAGCAGAGCGACAGGGGGGAGCACTGAAGCTTTCTTT. Its protein is CASRATGGSTEAFF.

The chain links TRBV7-6 to TRBJ2-7; D unclear. CDR1 is SGHVS, CDR2 FNYEAQ, per germline. This CDR3 is 13 amino acids long. V was pared by 3 bases and J by 11 bases, with 17 bases between. The CDR3 region is CASSFVDSHKEYF. The CDR3 bases are TGTGCCAGCAGCTTCGTCGACTCCCATAAGGAGTACTTC. The variable domain in full, completed from reference TRBV7-6 and TRBJ2-7, reads GAGVSQSPRYKVTKRGQDVALRCDPISGHVSLYWYRQALGQGPEFLTYFNYEAQQDKSGLPNDRFSAERPEGSISTLTIQRTEQRDSAMYRCASSFVDSHKEYFGPGTRLTVT.

The chain carries TRBV2 and TRBJ1-2, with D tentatively TRBD1 (6 bases). The CDR3 is 13 amino acids. Per the germline V gene, CDR1 is SNHLY and CDR2 is FYNNEI. V was trimmed by 6 bases and J by 3 bases, leaving 11 bases between them. CDR3 nucleotides: TGTGCCAGCAGGCGGGACACTGACTATGGCTACACCTTC. This translates into CASRRDTDYGYTF.

The V call is TRBV5-1, the J call TRBJ2-1; TRBD1 aligns across 8 bases. This CDR3 contains 15 residues. The V gene's germline CDR1 is SGHRS and CDR2 YFSETQ. Trimming removed 0 bases from V and 4 bases from J; junction bases left unmatched: 3. The CDR3 protein is CASSLDTGGYNEQFF. The CDR3 DNA sequence: TGCGCCAGCAGCTTGGATACAGGGGGGTACAATGAGCAGTTCTTC.